The 20 T cell receptor beta chains below all came from one sample that was sequenced in a study of T cell changes during pregnancy in multiple sclerosis. The protocol was immunoSEQ multiplex PCR, while the TCRdb copy is restricted to in-frame clones and leaves out a portion. The repertoire has under 50,000 clones, around 93% of them found once; the top ten carry about 3.1%. Sample: CD8+ T cells from peripheral blood mononuclear cells, taken in the second trimester of pregnancy. The receptors shown here come from a female donor with multiple sclerosis, enrolled in a pregnancy study.

The chain combines TRBV14 with TRBJ2-4, with D possibly matching TRBD1 (6 bases). CDR1 is SGHDN and CDR2 is FVKESK in the germline V gene. The CDR3 covers 15 residues. Trimming pared 4 bases from V and 7 bases from J, leaving 17 bases between. The CDR3: CASSPSPPGENIQYF. The CDR3 coding sequence is TGTGCCAGCAGCCCCAGCCCCCCAGGGGAGAACATTCAGTACTTC.

The CDR3: CAISVGTSSREQFF. The CDR3 DNA is TGTGCCATCAGTGTCGGGACTAGTTCGCGTGAGCAGTTCTTC. The chain uses TRBV10-3 and TRBJ2-1, with TRBD2 identical over 8 bases. Germline trimming cut 4 bases from V and 9 bases from J; bases unmatched to any gene: 8. CDR3 length: 14 residues. Germline V gene data show CDR1 as ENHRY and CDR2 as SYGVKD.

The rearrangement joins TRBV27 to TRBJ2-2, with TRBD1 as a possible D gene (6 bases). The length of the CDR3 is 14 residues. V lost 9 bases and J lost 3, with 14 bases in between. The V gene's germline CDR1 is MNHEY and CDR2 SMNVEV (reference sequence). CDR3 region: CASRAGVDTGELFF. CDR3 nucleotides: TGTGCCAGTAGAGCAGGGGTAGACACCGGGGAGCTGTTTTTT.

The rearrangement links TRBV5-6 to TRBJ1-1; 10 bases are a match to TRBD1. CDR3 length: 17 amino acids. Looked up from germline, CDR1 is SGHDT and CDR2 is YYEEEE. Unmatched junction bases numbered 5, after V lost 0 bases and J lost 0 bases. The CDR3 here is CASSLGPGTGVNTEAFF. The CDR3, as DNA: TGTGCCAGCAGCTTGGGCCCCGGGACAGGGGTGAACACTGAAGCTTTCTTT.

The chain links TRBV7-6 to TRBJ2-2; D is unresolved. The germline gives CDR1 SGHVS, CDR2 FNYEAQ. CDR3 length equals 15 residues. V lost 2 bases and J 2 bases, leaving 9 bases between the germline ends. CDR3 nucleotides: TGTGCCAGCAGCTTACCGGAGAGTAACACCGGGGAGCTGTTTTTT. Its translation: CASSLPESNTGELFF.

The chain employs TRBV29-1 and TRBJ2-1, with 9 nucleotides matching TRBD2. This CDR3 is 14 amino acids long. CDR1 and CDR2 from the germline V gene are SQVTM and ANQGSEA. J lost 3 bases, V lost 4 bases, and 4 bases had no gene match. Here the CDR3 DNA reads TGCAGCGTTGGGGGCGGGGGGGGCTACAATGAGCAGTTCTTC. The encoded protein is CSVGGGGGYNEQFF.

The chain is built from TRBV6-1 and TRBJ2-4, with D maybe TRBD2 (6 bases). V dropped 6 bases and J dropped 9 bases, with 12 bases sitting between them. The CDR3 runs 12 residues. Germline CDR1 reads MNHNS; CDR2 reads SASEGT. CDR3 loop: CASRSQEGIQYF. The CDR3, as DNA: TGTGCCAGCAGGTCCCAGGAGGGCATTCAGTACTTC.

The chain uses TRBV6-1 and TRBJ1-2, with 10 bases aligning to TRBD1. The CDR3 loop spans 15 amino acids. The trim removed 6 bases at V and 4 bases at J, leaving 8 bases unmatched. CDR1 and CDR2 from the germline V gene are MNHNS and SASEGT. CDR3 residues: CASSSGTGAFYGYTF. The CDR3 DNA reads TGTGCCAGCAGCTCCGGGACAGGGGCCTTCTATGGCTACACCTTC.

The chain joins TRBV10-3 to TRBJ2-2; TRBD2 matches at 8 bases. The junction had 11 bases not matched to a gene; V was cut back by 4 bases and J by 4 bases. Per germline, CDR1 ENHRY and CDR2 SYGVKD. The CDR3 consists of 17 residues. In nucleotides, the CDR3 is TGTGCCATCAGTGGTGGTAGCGGGGACCGAACCACCGGGGAGCTGTTTTTT. Amino acids: CAISGGSGDRTTGELFF.

V is TRBV9 and J is TRBJ2-7, with 8 bases that match TRBD1. CDR1 is SGDLS and CDR2 is YYNGEE in the germline V gene. V gave up 2 bases and J gave up 2 bases; unmatched junction bases: 9. The CDR3 is made up of 16 amino acids. The CDR3 here is CASSVAAGTGTYEQYF. In nucleotides, the CDR3 is TGTGCCAGCAGCGTTGCGGCCGGGACAGGAACCTACGAGCAGTACTTC. Filled out from reference TRBV9 and TRBJ2-7, the complete variable domain reads DSGVTQTPKHLITATGQRVTLRCSPRSGDLSVYWYQQSLDQGLQFLIQYYNGEERAKGNILERFSAQQFPDLHSELNLSSLELGDSALYFCASSVAAGTGTYEQYFGPGTRLTVT.

The gene calls are TRBV7-2 and TRBJ2-3, with D tentatively TRBD1 (6 bases). Trimming took 5 bases from V and 0 from J, leaving 18 bases between them. The CDR3 has 17 amino acids. Looked up from germline, CDR1 is SGHTA and CDR2 is FQGNSA. The CDR3 loop is CASSRPKDRASTDTQYF. In DNA, the CDR3 is TGTGCCAGCAGCCGACCTAAGGACAGAGCTAGCACAGATACGCAGTATTTT.

V usage is TRBV10-3 and J usage is TRBJ2-7, with 10 nucleotides matching TRBD1. The junction had 4 bases not matched to a gene; V was cut back by 11 bases and J by 3 bases. From germline, CDR1 is ENHRY and CDR2 SYGVKD. The CDR3 contains 12 residues. CDR3 in amino acids: CAARTGGYEQYF. The DNA of the CDR3 is TGTGCCGCTAGGACAGGGGGCTACGAGCAGTACTTC.

The chain links TRBV6-5 to TRBJ2-1; 11 bases agree with TRBD2. The trim removed 4 bases at V and 2 bases at J, leaving 1 base unmatched. This CDR3 contains 15 residues. The germline V gene encodes CDR1 MNHEY and CDR2 SVGAGI. CDR3: CASSLGLAAYNEQFF. CDR3 in DNA: TGTGCCAGCAGTTTGGGACTAGCGGCCTACAATGAGCAGTTCTTC.

V gene TRBV13 combines with J gene TRBJ1-1; tentatively, D is TRBD1 (5 bases). Trimming stripped 0 bases from V and 6 bases from J, with 11 bases between. The length of the CDR3 is 14 residues. The germline V gene encodes CDR1 PRHDT and CDR2 FYEKMQ (reference sequence). In DNA form, the CDR3 reads TGTGCCAGCAGCTTAGGGGATCGGGGGGCTGAAGCTTTCTTT. It encodes CASSLGDRGAEAFF.

The gene calls are TRBV10-3 and TRBJ1-3; weak D call: TRBD1 (6 bases). Germline-derived CDR1 and CDR2 are ENHRY and SYGVKD. Trimming left V 2 bases short and J 0 bases short, with 14 bases between. The CDR3 runs to 17 residues. The chain's CDR3 is CAISERRQVISGNTIYF. The CDR3 nucleotides are TGTGCCATCAGTGAGCGAAGACAGGTTATCTCTGGAAACACCATATATTTT.

This clone was detected once. J is TRBJ1-2 and V is TRBV4-1; D is uncertain. The length of the CDR3 is 15 residues. Germline CDR1 is MGHRA and CDR2 is YSYEKL. Deletions cut 1 base from V and 0 bases from J, with 9 bases between. CDR3 amino acids: CASSQVRGANYGYTF. The CDR3 DNA reads as TGCGCCAGCAGCCAAGTTAGAGGAGCTAACTATGGCTACACCTTC.

The V call is TRBV9, the J call TRBJ2-2; TRBD2 is a possible D gene (5 bases). V lost 2 bases and J lost 1, with 18 bases in between. Germline CDR1 SGDLS, CDR2 YYNGEE. The CDR3 loop spans 18 amino acids. The CDR3 DNA sequence: TGTGCCAGCAGCGTCAATTCGCTGGGAGCGGAGAACACCGGGGAGCTGTTTTTT. The encoded protein is CASSVNSLGAENTGELFF.

This clone was seen once. J is TRBJ1-3 and V is TRBV4-2, with D possibly TRBD1 on 5 matching bases. CDR1 is LGHNA and CDR2 is YNFKEQ in the germline V gene. The CDR3 contains 16 residues. Trimming removed 1 base from V and 0 bases from J, with 10 bases in between. CDR3 sequence: CASSQAGFDSGNTIYF. The CDR3 DNA sequence: TGTGCCAGCAGCCAAGCAGGGTTTGACTCTGGAAACACCATATATTTT.

The genes are TRBV2 and TRBJ2-7, with D possibly being TRBD1 (7 bases). Germline values: CDR1 SNHLY, CDR2 FYNNEI. This CDR3 has 13 residues. The CDR3: CSSQGGSSYEQYF. For the CDR3, the DNA is TGTTCATCCCAGGGGGGTAGCTCCTACGAGCAGTACTTC.

The V and J genes are TRBV9 and TRBJ2-7; 7 bases fit TRBD1. With V trimmed by 4 bases and J by 0 bases, 7 bases remained unmatched. This CDR3 is 15 amino acids long. Germline CDR1 SGDLS, CDR2 YYNGEE. CDR3 nucleotides: TGTGCCAGCAGCCCCGCAGCAGGGGGCTCCTACGAGCAGTACTTC. Translation: CASSPAAGGSYEQYF.